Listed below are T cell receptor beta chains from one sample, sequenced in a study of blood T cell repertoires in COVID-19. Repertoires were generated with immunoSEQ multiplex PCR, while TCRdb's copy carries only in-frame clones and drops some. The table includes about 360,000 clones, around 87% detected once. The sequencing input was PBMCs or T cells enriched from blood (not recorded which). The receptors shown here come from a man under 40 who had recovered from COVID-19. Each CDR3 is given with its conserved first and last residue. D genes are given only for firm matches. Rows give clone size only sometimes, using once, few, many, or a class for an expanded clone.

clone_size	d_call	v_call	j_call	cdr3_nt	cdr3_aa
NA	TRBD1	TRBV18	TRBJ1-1	TGTGCCAGCTCACCACCATCCGTACAGGGGGAGGCTTTCTTT	CASSPPSVQGEAFF
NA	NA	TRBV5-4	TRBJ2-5	TGTGCCAGCAGCTTGGTGGGCAGGCAAGAGACCCAGTACTTC	CASSLVGRQETQYF
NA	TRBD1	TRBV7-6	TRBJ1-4	TGTGCCAGCAGCTTGGGGGCAGGGGGCAGAGAAAAACTGTTTTTT	CASSLGAGGREKLFF
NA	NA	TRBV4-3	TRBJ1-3	TGCGCCAGCAGCCAAGACACCGGGACTTTCTCTGGAAACACCATATATTTT	CASSQDTGTFSGNTIYF
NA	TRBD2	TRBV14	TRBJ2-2	TGCGCCAGCAGCCAAAAGCGGGGGGGCCGGCCATCTAACATCGGGGAGCTGTTTTTT	CASSQKRGGRPSNIGELFF
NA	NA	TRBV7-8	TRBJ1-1	TGTGCCAGCAGCTTAGCGGGGGGGACGGGTAGGGCTGAAGCTTTCTTT	CASSLAGGTGRAEAFF
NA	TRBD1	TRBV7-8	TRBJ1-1	TGTGCCAGCAGCCCAGGGGGCAGCGAAGCTTTCTTT	CASSPGGSEAFF
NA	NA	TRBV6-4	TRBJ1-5	TGTGCCAGCAGTGACGAGTCAGGGAATCAGCCCCAGCATTTT	CASSDESGNQPQHF
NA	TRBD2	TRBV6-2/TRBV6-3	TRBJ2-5	TGTGCCAGCAGCCGCCTTAGCGGGGGCCGGCAAGAGACCCAGTACTTC	CASSRLSGGRQETQYF
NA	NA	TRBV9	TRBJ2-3	TGTGCCAGCAGCCCCGCAGGAGGACCCCTACATACGCAGTATTTT	CASSPAGGPLHTQYF
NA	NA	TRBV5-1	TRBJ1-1	TGCGCCAGTTACGGACTGCTAAACACTGAAGCTTTCTTT	CASYGLLNTEAFF
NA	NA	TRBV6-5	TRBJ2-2	TGTGCCAGCAGTTACGCGGACAGCAACACCGGGGAGCTGTTTTTT	CASSYADSNTGELFF
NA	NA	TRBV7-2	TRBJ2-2	TGTGCCAGCAGCCGCGACTGGAACACCGGGGAGCTGTTTTTT	CASSRDWNTGELFF
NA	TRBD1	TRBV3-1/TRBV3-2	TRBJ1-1	TGTGCCAGCAGCCAAGGTGCGACAGGGGGTGCTGAAGCTTTCTTT	CASSQGATGGAEAFF
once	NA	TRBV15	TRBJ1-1	TGTGCCACCAGCAGAGATGGGGCGGTAGGGAACCTGAACACTGAAGCTTTCTTT	CATSRDGAVGNLNTEAFF
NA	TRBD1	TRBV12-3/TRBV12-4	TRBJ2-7	TGTGCCACCAGGACAGGGGGCTCCTACGAGCAGTACTTC	CATRTGGSYEQYF
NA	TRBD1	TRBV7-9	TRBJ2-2	TGTGCCAGCAGCCCGAGGACAGGGGCGAACACCGGGGAGCTGTTTTTT	CASSPRTGANTGELFF
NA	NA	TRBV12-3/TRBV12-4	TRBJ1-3	TGTGCCAGCAGTCTTTTCTCTGGAAACACCATATATTTT	CASSLFSGNTIYF
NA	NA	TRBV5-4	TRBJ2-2	TGTGCCAGCAGCTTGGATCCAGGGACCGGGGAGCTGTTTTTT	CASSLDPGTGELFF
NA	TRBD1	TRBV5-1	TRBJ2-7	TGCGCCAGCAGCTCCGGACCGGGACAGGGTTCAAACGAGCAGTACTTC	CASSSGPGQGSNEQYF
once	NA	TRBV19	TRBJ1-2	TGTGCCAGTAGTATAATAGCTAACTATGGCTACACCTTC	CASSIIANYGYTF
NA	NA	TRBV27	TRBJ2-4	TGTGCCAGCAGTTGGGGCGGCAAAAACATTCAGTACTTC	CASSWGGKNIQYF
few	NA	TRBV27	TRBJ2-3	TGTGCCAGCAACACAGGGCTCACAGATACGCAGTATTTT	CASNTGLTDTQYF
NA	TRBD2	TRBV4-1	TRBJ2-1	TGCGCCAGCAGCCAAGGGGGACTAGCGGTGCCCAAGGAGCAGTTCTTC	CASSQGGLAVPKEQFF
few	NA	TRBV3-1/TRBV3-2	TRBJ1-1	TGTGCCAGCAGCCAAGCAGGGGTCACTGAAGCTTTCTTT	CASSQAGVTEAFF
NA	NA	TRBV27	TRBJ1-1	TGTGCCAGCAGTTTTAGGGGAGGGAGCACTGAAGCTTTCTTT	CASSFRGGSTEAFF
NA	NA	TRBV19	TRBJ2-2	TGTGCCAGTAGTGACAGAGTGAACACCGGGGAGCTGTTTTTT	CASSDRVNTGELFF
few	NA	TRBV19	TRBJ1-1	TGTGCCAGTAAGTCGGTAGGGAGAGCTTTCTTT	CASKSVGRAFF
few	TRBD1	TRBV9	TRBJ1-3	TGTGCCAGCAGCGCGACAGGGGTAGGAAACACCATATATTTT	CASSATGVGNTIYF
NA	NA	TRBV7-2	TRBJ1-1	TGTGCCAGCAGCTCGCTCCAGAAGAACACTGAAGCTTTCTTT	CASSSLQKNTEAFF
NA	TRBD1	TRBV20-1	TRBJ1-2	TGCAGTGCTAGTCCGGGACAGGGATATGGCTACACCTTC	CSASPGQGYGYTF
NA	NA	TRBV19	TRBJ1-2	TGTGCCAGTAGGAACCAACAGGGAAACTATGGCTACACCTTC	CASRNQQGNYGYTF
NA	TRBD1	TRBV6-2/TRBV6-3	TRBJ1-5	TGTGCCAGCAGTCTCCGGGACAGGGGGCTGTCCCAGCATTTT	CASSLRDRGLSQHF
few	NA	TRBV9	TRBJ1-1	TGTGCCAGCAGCGTAGATCCGGTTCCGAACACTGAAGCTTTCTTT	CASSVDPVPNTEAFF
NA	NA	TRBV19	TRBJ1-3	TGTGCCAGTAGTACTCTCCTCGGGCCTATAGCGGGAAACACCATATATTTT	CASSTLLGPIAGNTIYF
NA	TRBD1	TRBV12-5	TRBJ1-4	TGTGCTAGTGCCCGACAGGGTGGCAAACTGTTTTTT	CASARQGGKLFF
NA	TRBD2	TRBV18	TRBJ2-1	TGTGCCAGCTCACCGGCCTTTTCGCCTAGCGGGGGGGTCGAGCAGTTCTTC	CASSPAFSPSGGVEQFF